The next 8 T cell receptor beta chains were all read from a single sample in a study of blood T cell repertoires in COVID-19 (dated by TCRdb to 2020 to 2021). The library was obtained by the immunoSEQ multiplex PCR assay. TCRdb stores this immuneACCESS table with in-frame sequences only. Part of the clones is absent; in the studies checked, under half of the shortfall reflects unresolved V genes, and no reason is known for the rest. For this sample the table gives around 59,000 clones, of which 65% to 90% were detected only once. Roughly 28% of the sample is held by the ten biggest clonotypes. Sequenced material: peripheral blood. These receptors were collected from a woman older than 75 with active or convalescent COVID-19.

The rearrangement links TRBV9 to TRBJ2-7; TRBD2 is a possible D gene (6 bases). CDR1 SGDLS and CDR2 YYNGEE come from the germline V gene. V was clipped by 4 bases and J by 3 bases, with 26 bases between them. The CDR3 runs 18 residues. CDR3 region: CASSLHAGGEDRGYEQYF. In DNA, the CDR3 is TGTGCCAGCAGCCTACACGCCGGAGGGGAGGATAGAGGCTACGAGCAGTACTTC.

The genes are TRBV11-3 and TRBJ2-1; 11 bases are shared with TRBD1. The CDR3 length is 16 residues. Losses at the gene ends were 1 base for V and 6 bases for J; bases not matched to a gene: 5. Germline V gene data show CDR1 as SGHNT and CDR2 as YENEEA. The chain's CDR3 is CASSLGDRGGPNEQFF. As DNA, the CDR3 is TGTGCCAGCAGCTTAGGGGACAGGGGGGGTCCCAATGAGCAGTTCTTC.

The rearrangement uses TRBV7-9 and TRBJ1-4; perhaps TRBD1 as D (6 bases). V lost 7 bases and J lost 6, with 21 bases in between. The CDR3 totals 16 residues. The germline CDR1 and CDR2 sequences are SEHNR and FQNEAQ (reference sequence). CDR3 DNA: TGTGCCAGCAACCGGGGGGGCGCATCCTATGATGAAAAACTGTTTTTT. This encodes CASNRGGASYDEKLFF.

The V gene is TRBV24-1, the J gene TRBJ1-1; 8 bases are shared with TRBD1. Germline values: CDR1 KGHDR, CDR2 SFDVKD. V lost 2 bases, J lost 2 bases, and 6 bases stayed unmatched. The CDR3 consists of 16 residues. The CDR3 region has the DNA TGTGCCACCAGTGATTCCCGGACAGGGAGAAACACTGAAGCTTTCTTT. As protein: CATSDSRTGRNTEAFF.

V is TRBV6-5 and J is TRBJ2-1; 7 bases are shared with TRBD2. The CDR3 has 14 amino acids. V lost 7 bases, J lost 8 bases, and 11 bases stayed unmatched. CDR1 is MNHEY and CDR2 is SVGAGI in the germline V gene. CDR3 in amino acids: CASIPPGGVHEQFF. CDR3 nucleotides: TGTGCCAGCATTCCCCCTGGGGGGGTCCATGAGCAGTTCTTC.

The chain recombines TRBV7-6 with TRBJ2-2, with 9 bases lining up with TRBD2. V was clipped by 0 bases and J by 4 bases; unmatched bases: 9. The CDR3 is 18 residues long. Per germline, CDR1 SGHVS and CDR2 FNYEAQ. CDR3 DNA sequence: TGTGCCAGCAGCTTAGCGCTAAGGAGCGGGGGGTTCACCGGGGAGCTGTTTTTT. Translating gives CASSLALRSGGFTGELFF.

Here the CDR3 reads CASSQVRTGSYEQYF. The DNA of the CDR3 is TGCGCCAGCAGCCAAGTCAGGACAGGCTCCTACGAGCAGTACTTC. This chain joins TRBV4-3 and TRBJ2-7, with 7 positions matching TRBD1. With V trimmed by 1 base and J by 0 bases, 3 bases remained unmatched. The CDR3 spans 15 residues. The germline CDR1 and CDR2 sequences are LGHNA and YSLEER.

This clone was found a few times. This sequence joins TRBV9 and TRBJ2-5; D not certain. Trimming removed 2 bases at V and 1 base at J, with 3 bases between. The CDR3 length is 12 residues. CDR1 and CDR2 from the germline V gene are SGDLS and YYNGEE. The CDR3, as DNA: TGTGCCAGCAGCGTCAGCCAAGAGACCCAGTACTTC. It codes for CASSVSQETQYF. Based on the CDR3 plus reference TRBV9 and TRBJ2-5, the full variable domain is DSGVTQTPKHLITATGQRVTLRCSPRSGDLSVYWYQQSLDQGLQFLIQYYNGEERAKGNILERFSAQQFPDLHSELNLSSLELGDSALYFCASSVSQETQYFGPGTRLLVL.